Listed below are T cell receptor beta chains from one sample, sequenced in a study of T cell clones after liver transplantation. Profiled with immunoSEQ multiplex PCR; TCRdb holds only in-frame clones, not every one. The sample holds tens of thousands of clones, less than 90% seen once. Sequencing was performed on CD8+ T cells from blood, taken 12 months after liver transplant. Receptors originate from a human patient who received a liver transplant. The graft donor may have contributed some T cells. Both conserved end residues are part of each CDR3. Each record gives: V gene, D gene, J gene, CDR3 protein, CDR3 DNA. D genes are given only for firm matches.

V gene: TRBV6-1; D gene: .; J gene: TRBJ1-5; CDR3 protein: CASSEIGGAWSNQPQHF; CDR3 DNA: TGTGCCAGCAGTGAAATAGGGGGGGCATGGAGCAATCAGCCCCAGCATTTT
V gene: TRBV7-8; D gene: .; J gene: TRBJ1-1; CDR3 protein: CASSFEEGLNTEAFF; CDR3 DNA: TGTGCCAGCAGCTTTGAGGAGGGGTTGAACACTGAAGCTTTCTTT
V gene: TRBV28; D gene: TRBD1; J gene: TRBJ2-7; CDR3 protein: CASRSTDRENDEQYF; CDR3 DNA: TGTGCCAGCAGATCCACTGACAGGGAAAACGACGAGCAGTACTTC
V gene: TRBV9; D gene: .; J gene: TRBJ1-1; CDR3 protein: CASSPLVGYTEAFF; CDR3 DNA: TGTGCCAGCAGCCCTTTGGTAGGATACACTGAAGCTTTCTTT
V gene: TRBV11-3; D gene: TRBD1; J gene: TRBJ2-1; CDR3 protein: CASSADRGMLDEQFF; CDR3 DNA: TGTGCCAGCAGCGCCGACAGGGGGATGTTAGATGAGCAGTTCTTC
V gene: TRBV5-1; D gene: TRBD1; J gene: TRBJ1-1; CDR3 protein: CASSFGQGIEAFF; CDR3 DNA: TGCGCCAGCAGCTTCGGACAGGGGATTGAAGCTTTCTTT
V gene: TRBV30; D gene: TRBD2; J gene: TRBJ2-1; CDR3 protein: CASYSGGGNEQFF; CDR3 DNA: TGTGCCTCCTACTCGGGGGGAGGGAATGAGCAGTTCTTC
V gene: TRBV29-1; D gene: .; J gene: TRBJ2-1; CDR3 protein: CSVTGREQFF; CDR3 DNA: TGCAGCGTAACTGGACGAGAGCAGTTCTTC
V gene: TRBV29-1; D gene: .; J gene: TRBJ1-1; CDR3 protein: CSAGQPVTEAFF; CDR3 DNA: TGCAGCGCGGGACAACCGGTCACTGAAGCTTTCTTT
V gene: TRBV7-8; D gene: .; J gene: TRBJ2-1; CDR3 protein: CASTAIAAPSYNEQFF; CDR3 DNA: TGTGCCAGCACTGCCATCGCCGCCCCTTCCTACAATGAGCAGTTCTTC
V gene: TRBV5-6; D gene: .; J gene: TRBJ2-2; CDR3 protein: CASSLEGATAVANTGELFF; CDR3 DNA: TGTGCCAGCAGCTTGGAAGGGGCAACCGCCGTAGCGAACACCGGGGAGCTGTTTTTT
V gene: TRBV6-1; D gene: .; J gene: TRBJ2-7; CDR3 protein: CASNFPNPGPYEQYF; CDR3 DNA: TGTGCCAGCAACTTCCCCAATCCTGGACCCTACGAGCAGTACTTC
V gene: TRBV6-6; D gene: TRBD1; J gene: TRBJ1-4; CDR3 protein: CASSYLDRGHEKLFF; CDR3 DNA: TGTGCCAGCAGTTACCTGGACAGGGGGCATGAAAAACTGTTTTTT
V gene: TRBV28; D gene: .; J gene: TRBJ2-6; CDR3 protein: CASSIREPGANVLTF; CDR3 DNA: TGTGCCAGCAGCATCAGGGAACCCGGGGCCAACGTCCTGACTTTC
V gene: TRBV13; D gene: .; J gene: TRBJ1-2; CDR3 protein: CASSPAGPYGYTF; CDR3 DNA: TGTGCCAGCAGCCCCGCGGGACCCTATGGCTACACCTTC
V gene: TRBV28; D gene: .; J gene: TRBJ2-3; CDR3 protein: CASRWRAGADTQYF; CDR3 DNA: TGTGCCAGTAGGTGGAGGGCCGGGGCAGATACGCAGTATTTT
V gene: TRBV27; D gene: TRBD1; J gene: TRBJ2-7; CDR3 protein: CASSPAWDSPIGQYF; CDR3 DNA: TGTGCCAGCAGTCCCGCTTGGGACAGTCCCATAGGGCAGTACTTC